These T cell receptor beta chains were read from a single sample in a study of blood T cell repertoires in COVID-19. Produced via immunoSEQ multiplex PCR; TCRdb's table is partial and in-frame only. This sample has fewer than 350,000 clones, with around 90% found just once. The sample consisted of PBMCs or T cells enriched from blood (not recorded which). Receptor source: a woman in her late teens or twenties with acute COVID-19. Each CDR3 is given with its conserved first and last residue. Fields, in order: J gene, clone size, V gene, CDR3 length, CDR3 protein. Size tells how often a clone was seen (once, few, many) or the class of an expanded clone, and some rows leave it out.

J gene: TRBJ2-1
clone size: -
V gene: TRBV25-1
CDR3 length: 12
CDR3 protein: CASSAPLGHQFF

J gene: TRBJ2-1
clone size: -
V gene: TRBV18
CDR3 length: 16
CDR3 protein: CASSPGSYRNNNEQFF

J gene: TRBJ1-4
clone size: -
V gene: TRBV4-1
CDR3 length: 15
CDR3 protein: CASSLGRTVNEKLFF

J gene: TRBJ2-3
clone size: once
V gene: TRBV27
CDR3 length: 17
CDR3 protein: CASSLVGGRGPTDTQYF

J gene: TRBJ2-1
clone size: -
V gene: TRBV10-1
CDR3 length: 13
CDR3 protein: CASSLTSLSEQFF

J gene: TRBJ2-5
clone size: -
V gene: TRBV29-1
CDR3 length: 17
CDR3 protein: CSVEDFRRDYPQETQYF

J gene: TRBJ1-2
clone size: -
V gene: TRBV6-5
CDR3 length: 14
CDR3 protein: CASSYGTVGYGYTF

J gene: TRBJ1-3
clone size: -
V gene: TRBV7-7
CDR3 length: 15
CDR3 protein: CASSPGTGAGNTIYF

J gene: TRBJ2-3
clone size: -
V gene: TRBV5-8
CDR3 length: 15
CDR3 protein: CASSALAGVVDTQYF

J gene: TRBJ1-1
clone size: -
V gene: TRBV5-1
CDR3 length: 14
CDR3 protein: CASSLQGSNTEAFF

J gene: TRBJ2-4
clone size: -
V gene: TRBV11-2
CDR3 length: 13
CDR3 protein: CASSAGLAGVNYF

J gene: TRBJ1-1
clone size: once
V gene: TRBV27
CDR3 length: 16
CDR3 protein: CASRSFPAPRLTEAFF

J gene: TRBJ1-2
clone size: -
V gene: TRBV5-4
CDR3 length: 13
CDR3 protein: CASSRNRGDGYTF

J gene: TRBJ1-2
clone size: -
V gene: TRBV30
CDR3 length: 14
CDR3 protein: CAWSGTGGAEGYTF

J gene: TRBJ1-1
clone size: -
V gene: TRBV28
CDR3 length: 14
CDR3 protein: CASSLRGSGTEAFF

J gene: TRBJ2-7
clone size: -
V gene: TRBV4-1
CDR3 length: 14
CDR3 protein: CASSQGGLSYEQYF

J gene: TRBJ1-2
clone size: -
V gene: TRBV27
CDR3 length: 11
CDR3 protein: CASSSGSGYTF

J gene: TRBJ2-3
clone size: -
V gene: TRBV7-9
CDR3 length: 18
CDR3 protein: CASSLTPGTSGRTDTQYF

J gene: TRBJ1-1
clone size: -
V gene: TRBV30
CDR3 length: 12
CDR3 protein: CAWTRGLTEAFF

J gene: TRBJ1-5
clone size: -
V gene: TRBV2
CDR3 length: 13
CDR3 protein: CASSGQGVQPQHF

J gene: TRBJ2-7
clone size: -
V gene: TRBV7-8
CDR3 length: 14
CDR3 protein: CASTRLRQGNEQYF

J gene: TRBJ1-1
clone size: -
V gene: TRBV30
CDR3 length: 14
CDR3 protein: CAWSVSGWNTEAFF